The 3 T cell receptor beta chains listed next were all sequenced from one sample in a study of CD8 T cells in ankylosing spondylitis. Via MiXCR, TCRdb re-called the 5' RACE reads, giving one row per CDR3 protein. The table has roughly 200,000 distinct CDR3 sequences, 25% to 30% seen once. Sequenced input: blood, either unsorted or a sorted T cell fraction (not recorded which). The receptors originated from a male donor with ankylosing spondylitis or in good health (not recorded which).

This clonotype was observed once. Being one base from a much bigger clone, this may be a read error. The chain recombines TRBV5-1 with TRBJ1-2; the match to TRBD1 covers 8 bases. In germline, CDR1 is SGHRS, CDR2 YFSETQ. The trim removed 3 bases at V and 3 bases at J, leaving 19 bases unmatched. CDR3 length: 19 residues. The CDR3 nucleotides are TGCGCCAGCAGCTCAAGGGGGACAGGTTATCGTATAGTCGACTATGGCTACACCTTC. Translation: CASSSRGTGYRIVDYGYTF.

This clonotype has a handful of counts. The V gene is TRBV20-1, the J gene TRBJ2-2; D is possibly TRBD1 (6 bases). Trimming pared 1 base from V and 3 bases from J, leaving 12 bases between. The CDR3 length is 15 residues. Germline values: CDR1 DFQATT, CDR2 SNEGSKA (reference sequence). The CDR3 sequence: CSARVGGVDTGELFF. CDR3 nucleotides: TGCAGTGCTAGAGTAGGGGGAGTGGACACCGGGGAGCTGTTTTTT.

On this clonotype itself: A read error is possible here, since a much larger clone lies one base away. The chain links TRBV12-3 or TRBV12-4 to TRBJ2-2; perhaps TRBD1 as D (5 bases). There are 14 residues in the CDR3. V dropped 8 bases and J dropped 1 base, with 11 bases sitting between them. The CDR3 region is CASGKTENTGELFF. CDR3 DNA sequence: TGTGCCAGCGGCAAGACAGAGAACACCGGGGAGCTGTTTTTT.